These 27 T cell receptor beta chains originate from one sample sequenced in a study of early T cells in non-severe SARS-CoV-2 infection. TCRdb recomputed calls from the 5' RACE reads with MiXCR, one row per CDR3 protein. The data show tens of thousands of distinct CDR3 sequences, with more than 7% seen just once and about 3.2% held by the top ten. Sequencing used whole blood. These receptor sequences come from an adult who was a healthcare worker with PCR-confirmed SARS-CoV-2 infection or an uninfected control (not recorded which).

In this sample, this clonotype turned up many times. CDR3 DNA: TGTGCCTGGAGTGTACTTAGTCGGAATACGCAGTATTTT. The encoded protein is CAWSVLSRNTQYF. This sequence joins TRBV30 and TRBJ2-3; D gene uncertain. Trimming cost V 0 bases and J 7 bases, with 11 bases left between them. The length of the CDR3 is 13 residues. Germline CDR1 GTSNPN, CDR2 SVGIG (reference sequence).

The V and J genes are TRBV4-1 and TRBJ2-1, with 7 bases lining up with TRBD2. V lost 0 bases, J lost 6 bases, and 5 bases stayed unmatched. Germline loops: CDR1 MGHRA, CDR2 YSYEKL. The CDR3 runs 15 residues. The CDR3 nucleotides are TGCGCCAGCAGCCAAGATGGGAGGGCCGGCAATGAGCAGTTCTTC. Translated, it gives CASSQDGRAGNEQFF.

The rearrangement joins TRBV11-2 to TRBJ1-1, with a tentative D call TRBD1 (6 bases). V was shortened by 6 bases and J by 0 bases, with 14 bases between the two germline ends. This CDR3 spans 15 amino acids. The germline V gene encodes CDR1 SGHAT and CDR2 FQNNGV. The CDR3 sequence is CASSPRGGMNTEAFF. DNA for the CDR3: TGTGCCAGCAGTCCAAGGGGGGGTATGAACACTGAAGCTTTCTTT.

This clonotype was seen more than once but under ten times. CDR3: CASSGGETQYF. In nucleotides, the CDR3 is TGTGCCAGCAGTGGCGGAGAGACCCAGTACTTC. V usage is TRBV28 and J usage is TRBJ2-5, with D uncertain. Germline V gene lookup returns CDR1 MDHEN and CDR2 SYDVKM. The length of the CDR3 is 11 residues. Trimming removed 5 bases at V and 4 bases at J, with 5 bases between.

This clonotype has at least ten counts. The rearrangement joins TRBV18 to TRBJ2-1; D perhaps matches TRBD2 (5 bases). The CDR3 loop spans 18 amino acids. Trimming pared 3 bases from V and 1 base from J, leaving 19 bases between. The germline V gene encodes CDR1 KGHSH and CDR2 LQKENI. The CDR3 here is CASSPILRSRTSYNEQFF. In nucleotides, the CDR3 is TGTGCCAGCTCACCGATACTCCGTAGCCGGACTTCCTACAATGAGCAGTTCTTC. Full variable domain (remainder filled in from reference TRBV18 and TRBJ2-1): NAGVMQNPRHLVRRRGQEARLRCSPMKGHSHVYWYRQLPEEGLKFMVYLQKENIIDESGMPKERFSAEFPKEGPSILRIQQVVRGDSAAYFCASSPILRSRTSYNEQFFGPGTRLTVL.

The gene calls are TRBV7-2 and TRBJ2-5; D is perhaps TRBD1 (6 bases). Germline V CDR1 and CDR2: SGHTA, FQGNSA. CDR3 length: 15 amino acids. Trimming shortened V by 5 bases and J by 6 bases, and 19 bases separated the two germline ends. The CDR3 DNA reads TGTGCCAGCAGCCTGACAGGTCTACCCCCGCAGACCCAGTACTTC. Encoded protein: CASSLTGLPPQTQYF.

The rearrangement links TRBV28 to TRBJ2-2, with D possibly TRBD1 on 6 matching bases. Trimming removed 3 bases from V and 1 base from J, with 6 bases in between. Germline V lookup: CDR1 MDHEN, CDR2 SYDVKM. The CDR3 runs to 14 residues. CDR3 in DNA: TGTGCCAGCAGTTTGGGACAGAACACCGGGGAGCTGTTTTTT. Amino acid sequence: CASSLGQNTGELFF.

The chain couples TRBV6-1 to TRBJ2-2; 7 bases agree with TRBD1. Trimming removed 5 bases from V and 2 bases from J; junction bases left unmatched: 11. CDR1 and CDR2 from the germline V gene are MNHNS and SASEGT. The CDR3 has 17 amino acids. CDR3 sequence reads: CASSIPAGTENTGELFF. The CDR3 DNA follows: TGTGCCAGCAGTATACCAGCCGGGACAGAAAACACCGGGGAGCTGTTTTTT.

The table lists this clonotype with many counts. This chain joins TRBV28 and TRBJ2-2, with TRBD2 matching 9 bases. This CDR3 region has 16 residues. The V and J ends lost 0 bases and 2 bases, in that order; junction bases with no gene match: 1. Germline assignment: CDR1 MDHEN and CDR2 SYDVKM. DNA for the CDR3: TGTGCCAGCAGTTTATGGACTAGCGGTAACACCGGGGAGCTGTTTTTT. Residues: CASSLWTSGNTGELFF.

This sequence joins TRBV12-3 or TRBV12-4 and TRBJ1-1, with D maybe TRBD1 (5 bases). This CDR3 spans 14 amino acids. Trimming shortened V by 5 bases and J by 11 bases, and 21 bases separated the two germline ends. CDR3 DNA sequence: TGTGCCAGCAGTGTTCGGGGGACCGGGACGGAGGCTTTCTTT. Its translation is CASSVRGTGTEAFF.

V usage is TRBV2 and J usage is TRBJ2-2; a possible D gene is TRBD1 (6 bases). This CDR3 comprises 15 residues. Trimming took 6 bases from V and 0 from J, leaving 11 bases between them. Germline V gene lookup returns CDR1 SNHLY and CDR2 FYNNEI. The CDR3 sequence: CASRGTSSNTGELFF. The DNA for the CDR3 is TGTGCCAGCAGAGGGACATCCTCGAACACCGGGGAGCTGTTTTTT.

This clonotype was detected many times. The chain employs TRBV2 and TRBJ2-2; unclear D gene. The CDR3 totals 15 residues. Trimming shortened V by 7 bases and J by 1 base, and 13 bases separated the two germline ends. Germline lookup yields CDR1 SNHLY and CDR2 FYNNEI. The CDR3 DNA follows: TGTGCCAGCACCGAAAGAGGACGGAACACCGGGGAGCTGTTTTTT. Translated: CASTERGRNTGELFF.

This clonotype is medium-sized by share. The chain has TRBV7-9 and TRBJ2-3, with TRBD2 identical over 7 bases. V lost 1 base to trimming and J lost 0 bases; unmatched junction nucleotides: 7. The CDR3 is made up of 17 amino acids. Germline values: CDR1 SEHNR, CDR2 FQNEAQ (reference sequence). The CDR3 here is CASSLGSSGFSTDTQYF. The CDR3 DNA is TGTGCCAGCAGCTTAGGGTCTAGCGGTTTTAGCACAGATACGCAGTATTTT.

The rearrangement uses TRBV5-1 and TRBJ2-3, with 14 nucleotides matching TRBD2. The V gene end was trimmed by 5 bases and the J gene end by 4 bases; junction bases not matched to a gene: 6. This CDR3 region has 16 residues. CDR1 SGHRS and CDR2 YFSETQ come from the germline V gene. The CDR3 DNA reads as TGCGCCAGCAGTGAAGGACTAGCGGGAGGCCCAGATACGCAGTATTTT. This encodes CASSEGLAGGPDTQYF.

The rearrangement links TRBV4-2 to TRBJ2-1; D is undetermined. The CDR3 is made up of 15 amino acids. Germline V CDR1 and CDR2: LGHNA, YNFKEQ. V was trimmed by 4 bases and J by 0 bases, leaving 10 bases between them. The CDR3 DNA reads as TGTGCCAGCAGCCTTCTGAAGAGCTCCTACAATGAGCAGTTCTTC. Its protein product is CASSLLKSSYNEQFF.

This clonotype has a count of ten or more. The genes are TRBV30 and TRBJ1-2; no definite D call. From germline, CDR1 is GTSNPN and CDR2 SVGIG (reference sequence). The ends were cut back, 2 bases at V and 6 bases at J, with 28 bases in the middle. This CDR3 has 18 residues. CDR3 sequence reads: CAWSPWALARGSADGYTF. The CDR3 DNA reads TGTGCCTGGAGTCCCTGGGCTTTGGCGAGAGGGAGCGCGGATGGCTACACCTTC.

This chain links TRBV5-1 with TRBJ2-1; D possibly corresponds to TRBD1 (6 bases). There are 16 residues in the CDR3. CDR1 is SGHRS, CDR2 YFSETQ, per germline. Trimming cost V 1 base and J 4 bases, with 15 bases left between them. CDR3 protein: CASSLYSGAWYNEQFF. The CDR3, as DNA: TGCGCCAGCAGCTTGTATTCAGGGGCCTGGTACAATGAGCAGTTCTTC.

This clonotype was counted between two and nine times. This sequence joins TRBV28 and TRBJ2-7, with D possibly being TRBD2 (5 bases). In germline, CDR1 is MDHEN, CDR2 SYDVKM. The CDR3 consists of 14 residues. Trimming cost V 3 bases and J 3 bases, with 12 bases left between them. This CDR3 reads CASSFGGSDYEQYF. CDR3 DNA: TGTGCCAGCAGTTTCGGCGGGTCCGACTACGAGCAGTACTTC.

This clonotype has more than one count but fewer than ten. The chain uses TRBV25-1 and TRBJ2-2, with D hard to call. The CDR3 runs 12 residues. In germline, CDR1 is MGHDK, CDR2 SYGVNS. The germline V and J ends were trimmed by 1 base and 7 bases, with 4 bases remaining between them. The CDR3, as DNA: TGTGCCAGCAGTGAATTAGTCGGGGAGCTGTTTTTT. As protein: CASSELVGELFF.

This clonotype was counted between two and nine times. V is TRBV7-9 and J is TRBJ2-2, with a tentative D call TRBD1 (6 bases). V was cut by 4 bases and J by 1 base, with 10 bases left in between. The CDR3 runs 15 residues. In germline, CDR1 is SEHNR, CDR2 FQNEAQ (reference sequence). The CDR3 DNA sequence: TGTGCCAGCAGCTCCAAACAGGGGAACACCGGGGAGCTGTTTTTT. Translated, it gives CASSSKQGNTGELFF. Together with reference TRBV7-9 and TRBJ2-2, the CDR3 gives the full variable domain: DTGVSQNPRHKITKRGQNVTFRCDPISEHNRLYWYRQTLGQGPEFLTYFQNEAQLEKSRLLSDRFSAERPKGSFSTLEIQRTEQGDSAMYLCASSSKQGNTGELFFGEGSRLTVL.

The sample holds many counts of this clonotype. DNA for the CDR3: TGTGCCAGCAGTCGCTATAATGAAAAACTGTTTTTT. It yields the protein CASSRYNEKLFF. The chain carries TRBV27 and TRBJ1-4; D call uncertain. The CDR3 spans 12 residues. V was cut by 5 bases and J by 4 bases, with 5 bases left in between. CDR1 and CDR2 (germline): MNHEY, SMNVEV (reference sequence).

This clonotype turned up a few times. The chain combines TRBV29-1 with TRBJ2-7; D is possibly TRBD1 (6 bases). With 7 bases removed from V and 2 bases from J, the gap between germline ends came to 12 bases. Per germline, CDR1 SQVTM and CDR2 ANQGSEA. The CDR3 is 12 amino acids. CDR3 region: CSAGEGAYEQYF. The DNA of the CDR3 is TGCAGCGCCGGAGAGGGGGCCTACGAGCAGTACTTC.

This clonotype showed up just a few times. The V call is TRBV9, the J call TRBJ1-5, with D possibly TRBD1 on 6 matching bases. The CDR3 runs 14 residues. Trimming removed 2 bases at V and 3 bases at J, with 9 bases between. The germline CDR1 and CDR2 sequences are SGDLS and YYNGEE. CDR3 DNA sequence: TGTGCCAGCAGCGTTGGACAGAACAATCAGCCCCAGCATTTT. Its translation is CASSVGQNNQPQHF.

This chain connects TRBV27 to TRBJ2-3; D perhaps matches TRBD2 (7 bases). Germline CDR1 is MNHEY and CDR2 is SMNVEV (reference sequence). Trimming shortened V by 4 bases and J by 0 bases, and 11 bases separated the two germline ends. CDR3 length: 15 residues. Here the CDR3 DNA reads TGTGCCAGCAGTTGGCGGGGGCATAGCACAGATACGCAGTATTTT. This translates into CASSWRGHSTDTQYF.

This clonotype was counted between two and nine times. This chain uses TRBV7-6 with TRBJ2-2; D is ambiguous. Germline values: CDR1 SGHVS, CDR2 FNYEAQ. This CDR3 is 15 amino acids long. Trimming stripped 1 base from V and 5 bases from J, with 11 bases between. The CDR3 loop is CASSLEGTGTGELFF. In nucleotides, the CDR3 is TGTGCCAGCAGCTTAGAGGGAACCGGGACCGGGGAGCTGTTTTTT. Full variable domain (remainder filled in from reference TRBV7-6 and TRBJ2-2): GAGVSQSPRYKVTKRGQDVALRCDPISGHVSLYWYRQALGQGPEFLTYFNYEAQQDKSGLPNDRFSAERPEGSISTLTIQRTEQRDSAMYRCASSLEGTGTGELFFGEGSRLTVL.

In its sample, this clonotype was seen many times. The chain carries TRBV6-4 and TRBJ2-3; D gene unclear. In germline, CDR1 is MRHNA, CDR2 SNTAGT. V lost 0 bases to trimming and J lost 4 bases, with 5 bases between them. This CDR3 is built from 13 residues. The CDR3 loop reads CASSDSGPDTQYF. Written as DNA, the CDR3 is TGTGCCAGCAGTGACTCCGGGCCAGATACGCAGTATTTT.

The chain couples TRBV5-1 to TRBJ1-2; 9 bases are a match to TRBD1. Germline V gene sequence: CDR1 SGHRS, CDR2 YFSETQ. Trimming took 1 base from V and 8 from J; bases not matched to a gene: 3. This CDR3 has 13 residues. CDR3 DNA sequence: TGCGCCAGCAGCTTGTGGACAGGGGACGGCTACACCTTC. It encodes CASSLWTGDGYTF.